This T cell receptor (beta chain) was obtained from a study of T cells after yellow fever vaccination. Across the whole study: Fractions with few cells were prepared using SMART-Seq v4 Ultra Low Input. The study, taken as a whole, reports: Post-booster samples contained most primary-vaccination clones (around 95% CD4, 70% to 90% CD8). The bulk population could contribute abundant contaminating clonotypes to FACS-sorted repertoires. Clonotype sharing between CD4 and CD8 compartments was small.

This clonotype has a count of ten or more. Its target is not known. TCRdb reprocessed the 5' RACE reads with MiXCR, giving one entry per CDR3 protein. The sample records 250,000 or so distinct CDR3 sequences, approximately 3.8% being singletons. The ends were cut back, 4 bases at V and 6 bases at J, with 19 bases in the middle. Germline V CDR1 and CDR2: SEHNR, FQNEAQ (reference sequence). The CDR3 runs 15 residues. The sequence came from a man aged 18-30 years who received the YFV17D yellow fever vaccine. The gene calls are TRBV7-9 and TRBJ2-7, with D hard to call. This material consisted of PBMCs, taken 15 days after the yellow fever booster vaccination. CDR3 residues: CASSSTRSRWSEQYF. The CDR3 DNA reads as TGTGCCAGCAGCTCCACCCGGTCCCGGTGGAGCGAGCAGTACTTC.